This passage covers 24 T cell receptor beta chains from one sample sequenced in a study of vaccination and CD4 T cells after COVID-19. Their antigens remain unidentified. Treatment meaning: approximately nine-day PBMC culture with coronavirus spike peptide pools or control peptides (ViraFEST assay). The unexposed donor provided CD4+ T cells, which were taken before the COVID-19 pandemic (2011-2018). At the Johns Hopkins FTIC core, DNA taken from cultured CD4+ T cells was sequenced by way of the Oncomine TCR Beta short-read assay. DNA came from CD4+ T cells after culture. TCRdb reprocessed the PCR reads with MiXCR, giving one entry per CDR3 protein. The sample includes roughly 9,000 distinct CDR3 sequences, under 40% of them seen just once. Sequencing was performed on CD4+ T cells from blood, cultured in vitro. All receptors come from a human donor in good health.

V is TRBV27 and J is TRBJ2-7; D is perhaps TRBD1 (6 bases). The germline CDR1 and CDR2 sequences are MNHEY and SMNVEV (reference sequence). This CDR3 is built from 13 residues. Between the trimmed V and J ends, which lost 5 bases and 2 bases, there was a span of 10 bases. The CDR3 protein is CASSLQGPYEQYF. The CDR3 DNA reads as TGTGCCAGCAGTCTACAGGGACCCTACGAGCAGTACTTC.

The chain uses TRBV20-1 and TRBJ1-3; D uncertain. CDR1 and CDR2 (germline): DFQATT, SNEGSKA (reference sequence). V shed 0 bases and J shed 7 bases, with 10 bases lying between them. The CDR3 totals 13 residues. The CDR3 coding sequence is TGCAGTGCTAGAGAAAACCTGGGGAACACCATATATTTT. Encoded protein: CSARENLGNTIYF.

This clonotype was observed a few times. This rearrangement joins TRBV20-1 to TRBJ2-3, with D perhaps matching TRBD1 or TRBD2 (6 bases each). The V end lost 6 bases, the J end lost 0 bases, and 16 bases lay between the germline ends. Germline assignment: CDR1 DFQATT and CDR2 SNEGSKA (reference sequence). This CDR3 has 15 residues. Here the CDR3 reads CSATERRGSTDTQYF. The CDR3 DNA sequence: TGCAGTGCCACAGAGCGGAGGGGGAGCACAGATACGCAGTATTTT.

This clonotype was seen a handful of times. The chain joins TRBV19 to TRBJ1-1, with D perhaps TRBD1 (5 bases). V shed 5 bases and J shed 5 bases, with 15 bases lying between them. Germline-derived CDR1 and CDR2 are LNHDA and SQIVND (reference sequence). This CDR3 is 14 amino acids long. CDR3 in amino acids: CASSRSGQGTEAFF. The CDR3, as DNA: TGTGCCAGTAGTCGATCGGGGCAGGGTACTGAAGCTTTCTTT.

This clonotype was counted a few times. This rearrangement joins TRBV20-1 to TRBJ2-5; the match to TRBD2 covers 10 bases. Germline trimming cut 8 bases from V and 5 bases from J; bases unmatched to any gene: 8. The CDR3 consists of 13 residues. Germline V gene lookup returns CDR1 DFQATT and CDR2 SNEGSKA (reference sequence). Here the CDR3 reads CSSKREGRETQYF. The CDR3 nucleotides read TGCAGTTCTAAGCGGGAGGGCCGGGAGACCCAGTACTTC.

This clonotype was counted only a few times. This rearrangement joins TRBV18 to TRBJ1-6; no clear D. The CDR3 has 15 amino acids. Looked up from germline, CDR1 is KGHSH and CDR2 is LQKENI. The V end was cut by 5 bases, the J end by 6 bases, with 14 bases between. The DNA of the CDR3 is TGTGCCAGCTCAACCACTTTTGATGGTAATTCACCCCTCCACTTT. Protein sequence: CASSTTFDGNSPLHF.

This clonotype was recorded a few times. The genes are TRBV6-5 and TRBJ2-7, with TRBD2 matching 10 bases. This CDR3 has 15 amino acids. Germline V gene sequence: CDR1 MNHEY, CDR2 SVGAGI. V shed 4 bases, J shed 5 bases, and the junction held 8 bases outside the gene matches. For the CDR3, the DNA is TGTGCCAGCAGTTGGGAGCGGGAGGGCCAAGACGAGCAGTACTTC. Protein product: CASSWEREGQDEQYF.

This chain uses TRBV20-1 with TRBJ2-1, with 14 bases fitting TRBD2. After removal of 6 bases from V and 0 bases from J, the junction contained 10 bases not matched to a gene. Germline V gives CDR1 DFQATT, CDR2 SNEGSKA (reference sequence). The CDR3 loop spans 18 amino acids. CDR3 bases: TGCAGTGCCTCCGGGACTAGCGGGAGACCAAGCTCCTACAATGAGCAGTTCTTC. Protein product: CSASGTSGRPSSYNEQFF.

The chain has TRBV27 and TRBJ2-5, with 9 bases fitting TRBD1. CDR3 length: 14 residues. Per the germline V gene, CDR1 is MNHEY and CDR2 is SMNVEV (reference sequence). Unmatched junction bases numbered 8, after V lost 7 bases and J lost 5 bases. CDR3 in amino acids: CASMGQGSGETQYF. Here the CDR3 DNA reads TGTGCCAGCATGGGACAGGGAAGCGGGGAGACCCAGTACTTC.

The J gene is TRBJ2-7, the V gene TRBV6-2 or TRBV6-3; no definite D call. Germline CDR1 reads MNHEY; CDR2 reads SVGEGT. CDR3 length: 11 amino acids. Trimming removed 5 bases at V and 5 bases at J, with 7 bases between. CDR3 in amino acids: CASSGPNEQYF. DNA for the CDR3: TGTGCCAGCAGTGGCCCCAACGAGCAGTACTTC.

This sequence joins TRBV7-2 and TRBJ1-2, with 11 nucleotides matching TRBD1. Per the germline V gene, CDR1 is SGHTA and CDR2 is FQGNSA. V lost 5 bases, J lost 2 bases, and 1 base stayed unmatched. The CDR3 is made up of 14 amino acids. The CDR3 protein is CASSRDRGNYGYTF. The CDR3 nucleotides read TGTGCCAGCAGCCGGGACAGGGGGAACTATGGCTACACCTTC.

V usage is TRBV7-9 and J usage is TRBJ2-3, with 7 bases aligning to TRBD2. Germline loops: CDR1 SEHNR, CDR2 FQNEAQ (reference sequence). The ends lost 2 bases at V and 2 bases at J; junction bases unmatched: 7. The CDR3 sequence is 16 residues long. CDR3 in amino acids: CASSLSPSGHTDTQYF. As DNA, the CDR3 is TGTGCCAGCAGCTTATCGCCTAGCGGTCACACAGATACGCAGTATTTT. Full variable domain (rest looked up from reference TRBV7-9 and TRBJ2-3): DTGVSQNPRHKITKRGQNVTFRCDPISEHNRLYWYRQTLGQGPEFLTYFQNEAQLEKSRLLSDRFSAERPKGSFSTLEIQRTEQGDSAMYLCASSLSPSGHTDTQYFGPGTRLTVL.

The CDR3 sequence: CASSLRDISYEQYF. CDR3 nucleotides: TGTGCCAGCAGCCTCCGGGACATCTCCTACGAGCAGTACTTC. J is TRBJ2-7 and V is TRBV7-6, with TRBD1 as a possible D gene (6 bases). The CDR3 runs 14 residues. Per germline, CDR1 SGHVS and CDR2 FNYEAQ. Trimming pared 5 bases from V and 0 bases from J, leaving 11 bases between.

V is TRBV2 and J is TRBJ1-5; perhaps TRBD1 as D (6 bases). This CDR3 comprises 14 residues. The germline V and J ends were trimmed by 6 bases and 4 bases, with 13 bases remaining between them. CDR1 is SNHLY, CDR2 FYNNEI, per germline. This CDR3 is CASSPTTGNQPQHF. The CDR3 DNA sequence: TGTGCCAGCAGCCCTACCACAGGGAATCAGCCCCAGCATTTT.

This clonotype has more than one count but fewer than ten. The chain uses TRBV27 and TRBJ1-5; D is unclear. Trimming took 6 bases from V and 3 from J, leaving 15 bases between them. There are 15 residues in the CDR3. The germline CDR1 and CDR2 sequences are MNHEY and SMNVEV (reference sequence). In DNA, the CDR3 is TGTGCCAGCAGCTCCCTTGGGCACCTCAATCAGCCCCAGCATTTT. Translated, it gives CASSSLGHLNQPQHF.

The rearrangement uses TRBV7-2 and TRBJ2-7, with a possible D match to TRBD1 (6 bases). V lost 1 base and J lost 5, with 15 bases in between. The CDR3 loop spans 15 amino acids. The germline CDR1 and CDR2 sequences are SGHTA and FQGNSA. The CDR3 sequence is CASSLVSRQGNEQYF. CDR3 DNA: TGTGCCAGCAGCTTAGTCTCACGGCAGGGGAACGAGCAGTACTTC.

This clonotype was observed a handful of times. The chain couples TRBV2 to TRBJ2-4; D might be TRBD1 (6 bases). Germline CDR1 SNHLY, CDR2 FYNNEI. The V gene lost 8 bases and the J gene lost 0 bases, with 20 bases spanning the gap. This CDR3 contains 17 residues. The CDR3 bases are TGTGCCAGCCACCTCAAGACCAGGGGATTAGCCAAAAACATTCAGTACTTC. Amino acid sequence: CASHLKTRGLAKNIQYF.

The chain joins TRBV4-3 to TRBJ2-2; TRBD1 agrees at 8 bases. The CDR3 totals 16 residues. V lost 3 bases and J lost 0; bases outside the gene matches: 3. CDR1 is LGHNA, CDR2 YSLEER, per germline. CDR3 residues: CASSHLQGANTGELFF. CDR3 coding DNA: TGCGCCAGCAGCCATTTACAGGGGGCGAACACCGGGGAGCTGTTTTTT.

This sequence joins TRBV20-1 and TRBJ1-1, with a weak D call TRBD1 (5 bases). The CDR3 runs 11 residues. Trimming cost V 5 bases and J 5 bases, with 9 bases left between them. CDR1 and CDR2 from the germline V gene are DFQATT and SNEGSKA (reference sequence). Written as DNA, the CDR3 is TGCAGTGCTGCGGGGCAGACTGAAGCTTTCTTT. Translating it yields CSAAGQTEAFF.

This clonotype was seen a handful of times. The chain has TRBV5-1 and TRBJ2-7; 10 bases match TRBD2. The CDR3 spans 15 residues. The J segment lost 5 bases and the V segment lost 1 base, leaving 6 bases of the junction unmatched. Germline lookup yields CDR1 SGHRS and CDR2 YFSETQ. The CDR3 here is CASSLMASGSNEQYF. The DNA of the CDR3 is TGCGCCAGCAGCTTGATGGCTAGCGGGAGCAACGAGCAGTACTTC. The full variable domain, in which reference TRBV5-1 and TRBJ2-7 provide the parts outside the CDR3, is KAGVTQTPRYLIKTRGQQVTLSCSPISGHRSVSWYQQTPGQGLQFLFEYFSETQRNKGNFPGRFSGRQFSNSRSEMNVSTLELGDSALYLCASSLMASGSNEQYFGPGTRLTVT.

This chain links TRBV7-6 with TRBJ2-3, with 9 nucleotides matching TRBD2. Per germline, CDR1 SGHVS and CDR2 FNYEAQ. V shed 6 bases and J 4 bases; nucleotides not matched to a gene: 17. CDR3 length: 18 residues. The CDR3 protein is CASRNPLLAGEGADTQYF. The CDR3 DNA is TGTGCCAGCAGGAATCCCCTTTTAGCGGGAGAGGGGGCAGATACGCAGTATTTT.

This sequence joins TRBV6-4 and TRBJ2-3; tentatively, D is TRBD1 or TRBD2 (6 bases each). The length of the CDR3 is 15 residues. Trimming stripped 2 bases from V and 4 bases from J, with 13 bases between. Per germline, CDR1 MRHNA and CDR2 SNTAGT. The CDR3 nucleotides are TGTGCCAGCAGTGACGCCGGGGGCGGCCCAGATACGCAGTATTTT. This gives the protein CASSDAGGGPDTQYF.

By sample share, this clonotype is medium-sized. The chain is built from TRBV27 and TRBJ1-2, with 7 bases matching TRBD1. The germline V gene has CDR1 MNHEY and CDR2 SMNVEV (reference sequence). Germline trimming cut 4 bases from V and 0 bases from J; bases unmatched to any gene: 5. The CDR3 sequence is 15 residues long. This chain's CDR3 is CASSSSGTANYGYTF. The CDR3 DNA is TGTGCCAGCAGTTCCTCCGGGACAGCTAACTATGGCTACACCTTC.

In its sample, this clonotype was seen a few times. The CDR3 loop reads CASSDRGIYDNEQFF. CDR3 nucleotides: TGTGCCAGCAGTGACCGTGGGATCTATGACAATGAGCAGTTCTTC. The chain combines TRBV6-1 with TRBJ2-1; unclear D gene. The CDR3 contains 15 residues. CDR1 is MNHNS, CDR2 SASEGT, per germline. V lost 3 bases, J lost 5 bases, and 14 bases lay in between.